This T cell receptor beta chain was observed in a study of T-cell memory formation after mild COVID-19. This clonotype was seen repeatedly, ten times or more. One entry per CDR3 protein, called by TCRdb with MiXCR from the 5' RACE reads. The table records under 250,000 distinct CDR3 sequences, 15% of them present only once. The source of this sequence is an adult woman who had mild COVID-19 (a few samples of this study predate the infection). Cell type and time point are not known. The sequenced material came from PBMCs or a T cell subset sorted from them (not recorded which).

The CDR3: CASSRSPLSTDTQYF. CDR3 nucleotides: TGTGCCAGCAGCCGTAGCCCCCTTAGCACAGATACGCAGTATTTT. The chain links TRBV7-2 to TRBJ2-3, with D hard to call. The CDR3 runs 15 residues. Germline-derived CDR1 and CDR2 are SGHTA and FQGNSA. The V gene lost 5 bases and the J gene lost 0 bases, with 12 bases spanning the gap.